These 9 T cell receptor beta chains were sequenced from one sample in a study of T cells after somatic rescue of genetic block. Only in-frame clones appear in the TCRdb table, and some are missing; sequencing was by immunoSEQ multiplex PCR. Counted here are around 70,000 clones, around 93% occurring once; the ten biggest clones make up roughly 3%. Specimen: peripheral blood mononuclear cells (PBMCs). The receptor set was obtained from a middle-aged man.

This clone was detected once. V and J are TRBV9 and TRBJ2-2; D call uncertain. V lost 4 bases, J lost 4 bases, and 5 bases lay in between. Germline CDR1 SGDLS, CDR2 YYNGEE. The CDR3 totals 12 residues. The CDR3 DNA sequence: TGTGCCAGCAGCTGGGCCACCGGGGAGCTGTTTTTT. Protein sequence: CASSWATGELFF.

J is TRBJ2-5 and V is TRBV9; 8 nucleotides agree with TRBD1. The J call is uncertain, as TRBJ2-7 better fits the DNA end. CDR3 size: 14 residues. Looked up from germline, CDR1 is SGDLS and CDR2 is YYNGEE. The CDR3 is CASSPRTGTYEQYF. The CDR3 DNA reads TGTGCCAGCAGCCCGCGGACAGGGACCTACGAGCAGTACTTC.

The chain employs TRBV5-3 and TRBJ2-3; 8 bases match TRBD1. TRBV5-3 is labeled an ORF, and its function is uncertain. After removal of 3 bases from V and 1 base from J, the junction contained 4 bases not matched to a gene. The CDR3 is 15 residues long. The chain's CDR3 is CARSSTGVGTDTQYF. As DNA, the CDR3 is TGTGCCAGAAGCTCGACAGGGGTCGGCACAGATACGCAGTATTTT.

The CDR3 here is CASSADRGEKLFF. For the CDR3, the DNA is TGTGCCAGCAGCGCGGACAGGGGGGAAAAACTGTTTTTT. This rearrangement joins TRBV9 to TRBJ1-4; 10 bases match TRBD1. The CDR3 totals 13 residues. The ends lost 3 bases at V and 8 bases at J; junction bases unmatched: 1. Germline values: CDR1 SGDLS, CDR2 YYNGEE.

The chain uses TRBV4-3 and TRBJ1-4; D unclear. Germline values: CDR1 LGHNA, CDR2 YSLEER. The CDR3 consists of 15 residues. Trimming took off 2 bases at V and 0 bases at J, with 7 bases between the two ends. CDR3 in amino acids: CASSQRRATNEKLFF. CDR3 in DNA: TGCGCCAGCAGCCAAAGACGAGCAACTAATGAAAAACTGTTTTTT.

CDR3 residues: CASSSLWVLGYGYTF. In DNA form, the CDR3 reads TGTGCCAGCAGTTCTCTCTGGGTCTTAGGCTATGGCTACACCTTC. The rearrangement joins TRBV27 to TRBJ1-2; D ambiguous. This CDR3 is 15 amino acids long. V dropped 4 bases and J dropped 4 bases, with 16 bases sitting between them. Germline V gene sequence: CDR1 MNHEY, CDR2 SMNVEV (reference sequence).

This rearrangement joins TRBV7-9 to TRBJ2-1; the D is unclear. Germline V gives CDR1 SEHNR, CDR2 FQNEAQ (reference sequence). V shed 8 bases and J shed 0 bases, with 17 bases lying between them. The CDR3 covers 16 residues. CDR3 amino acids: CASLGIGRSSYNEQFF. DNA for the CDR3: TGTGCCAGCCTGGGGATTGGCAGAAGCTCCTACAATGAGCAGTTCTTC.

DNA for the CDR3: TGTGCCATCAGCGAAGGGACTGGGAACAATGAGCAGTTCTTC. It yields the protein CAISEGTGNNEQFF. V is TRBV10-3 and J is TRBJ2-1; D is possibly TRBD2 (6 bases). The CDR3 loop spans 14 amino acids. From germline, CDR1 is ENHRY and CDR2 SYGVKD. Trimming pared 6 bases from V and 5 bases from J, leaving 14 bases between.

The genes are TRBV30 and TRBJ2-1; tentative D call: TRBD2 (5 bases). CDR1 and CDR2 (germline): GTSNPN, SVGIG (reference sequence). The CDR3 is 14 residues long. Trimming removed 2 bases at V and 7 bases at J, with 15 bases between. CDR3 nucleotides: TGTGCCTGGAGTACGCTACCGGGAACTAATGAGCAGTTCTTC. Translation: CAWSTLPGTNEQFF.